What follows are 24 T cell receptor beta chains derived from one specimen sequenced in a study of shared clonotypes between healthy human individuals. Naivety among CD8 cells was defined by CD45RO negativity and positive CCR7 selection, thereby excluding terminally differentiated effector memory CD45RA+ cells. The table came from immunoSEQ multiplex PCR; TCRdb's copy has only in-frame clones and leaves some out. This table holds some 2 million clones, just under 95% found once. The sequenced material came from naive CD8+ T cells sorted from blood. Receptors originate from a man between 18 and 35 years old in good health.

This rearrangement joins TRBV6-5 to TRBJ2-2, with TRBD1 matching over 9 bases. Per germline, CDR1 MNHEY and CDR2 SVGAGI. V was clipped by 5 bases and J by 4 bases; unmatched bases: 5. The CDR3 length is 15 residues. The CDR3 DNA follows: TGTGCCAGCAGTGGGACAGGGAGCGGCACCGGGGAGCTGTTTTTT. Protein sequence: CASSGTGSGTGELFF.

This clone was found a few times. The chain employs TRBV27 and TRBJ2-1, with D perhaps matching TRBD2 (5 bases). Germline V gene lookup returns CDR1 MNHEY and CDR2 SMNVEV (reference sequence). Between the trimmed V and J ends, which lost 5 bases and 6 bases, there was a span of 20 bases. CDR3 length: 16 amino acids. CDR3 amino acids: CASSILAGGAANEQFF. The CDR3 DNA reads as TGTGCCAGCAGTATCCTAGCCGGTGGAGCTGCCAATGAGCAGTTCTTC.

J is TRBJ1-2 and V is TRBV5-5; D is ambiguous. The germline gives CDR1 SGHKS, CDR2 YYEKEE (reference sequence). V lost 0 bases and J lost 5, with 8 bases in between. The CDR3 totals 13 residues. DNA of the CDR3: TGTGCCAGCAGCTTGGGGACTGAATATGGCTACACCTTC. Translating gives CASSLGTEYGYTF.

Details on this clone: Other DNA sequences of this sample code for an identical CDR3. V is TRBV6-5 and J is TRBJ1-6; TRBD1 matches 7 bases. This CDR3 is 14 amino acids long. Germline CDR1 MNHEY, CDR2 SVGAGI. The J segment lost 9 bases and the V segment lost 2 bases, leaving 4 bases of the junction unmatched. CDR3 in amino acids: CASSYGQGGSPLHF. In DNA form, the CDR3 reads TGTGCCAGCAGTTACGGGCAGGGGGGTTCACCCCTCCACTTT.

The gene calls are TRBV5-1 and TRBJ1-4; D possibly corresponds to TRBD1 (5 bases). V was trimmed by 4 bases and J by 0 bases, leaving 13 bases between them. This CDR3 comprises 16 residues. Germline loops: CDR1 SGHRS, CDR2 YFSETQ. The CDR3 sequence: CASSPRWGATNEKLFF. The CDR3 DNA follows: TGCGCCAGCAGCCCCCGTTGGGGGGCAACTAATGAAAAACTGTTTTTT.

This rearrangement joins TRBV10-2 to TRBJ1-2; D not resolved. V was cut by 10 bases and J by 4 bases, with 19 bases left in between. The germline V gene has CDR1 WSHSY and CDR2 SAAADI. This CDR3 is 14 amino acids long. The CDR3 is CATQTAPLSYGYTF. The CDR3 bases are TGCGCCACCCAGACTGCCCCTCTCTCCTATGGCTACACCTTC.

The J gene is TRBJ2-5, the V gene TRBV7-9; TRBD2 might be the D (6 bases). CDR1 and CDR2 from the germline V gene are SEHNR and FQNEAQ (reference sequence). V shed 3 bases and J shed 0 bases, with 11 bases lying between them. CDR3 size: 15 residues. Here the CDR3 reads CASSFIAANQETQYF. The CDR3 region has the DNA TGTGCCAGCAGCTTCATAGCGGCAAACCAAGAGACCCAGTACTTC. Combining the CDR3 with reference TRBV7-9 and TRBJ2-5 gives the whole variable domain DTGVSQNPRHKITKRGQNVTFRCDPISEHNRLYWYRQTLGQGPEFLTYFQNEAQLEKSRLLSDRFSAERPKGSFSTLEIQRTEQGDSAMYLCASSFIAANQETQYFGPGTRLLVL.

The rearrangement joins TRBV10-3 to TRBJ1-6; D remains ambiguous. V lost 3 bases and J 9 bases, leaving 18 bases between the germline ends. The CDR3 totals 16 residues. Germline CDR1 and CDR2: ENHRY and SYGVKD. In DNA, the CDR3 is TGTGCCATCAGTGACCCTCGGACCGAAGAGGCTTCACCCCTCCACTTT. It specifies CAISDPRTEEASPLHF.

In its sample, this clone was seen once. The chain is built from TRBV21-1 and TRBJ2-1; the table's D call TRBD1 went unverified against the DNA. TRBV21-1 is deemed a pseudogene. This CDR3 contains 17 residues. The CDR3 DNA is TGTGCCAGCAGCATAAAATGGGCCGGGACAGGGGCCAATGAGCAGTTCTTC. Translating gives CASSIKWAGTGANEQFF.

This sequence joins TRBV9 and TRBJ2-2; 7 bases fit TRBD1. The CDR3 is 16 residues long. Germline values: CDR1 SGDLS, CDR2 YYNGEE. The junction had 9 bases not matched to a gene; V was cut back by 3 bases and J by 4 bases. This CDR3 reads CASSAAWTGPTGELFF. The DNA of the CDR3 is TGTGCCAGCAGCGCGGCTTGGACAGGCCCCACCGGGGAGCTGTTTTTT.

J is TRBJ1-2 and V is TRBV28; D not resolved. The V gene lost 6 bases and the J gene lost 2 bases, with 13 bases spanning the gap. This CDR3 comprises 14 residues. Germline CDR1 reads MDHEN; CDR2 reads SYDVKM. This CDR3 reads CASRTGRLNYGYTF. CDR3 nucleotides: TGTGCCAGCAGAACCGGACGATTGAACTATGGCTACACCTTC.

DNA for the CDR3: TGTGCCAGCAGCCCATCCACCGGGAATAGCAATCAGCCCCAGCATTTT. Its protein is CASSPSTGNSNQPQHF. The chain employs TRBV27 and TRBJ1-5; D remains unclear. V gave up 6 bases and J gave up 0 bases, with 15 bases separating them. This CDR3 region has 16 residues. Germline lookup yields CDR1 MNHEY and CDR2 SMNVEV (reference sequence).

V usage is TRBV27 and J usage is TRBJ1-1; 8 bases map to TRBD1. The trim removed 6 bases at V and 3 bases at J, leaving 6 bases unmatched. The CDR3 spans 14 residues. Per germline, CDR1 MNHEY and CDR2 SMNVEV (reference sequence). Written as DNA, the CDR3 is TGTGCCAGCAGGCAGGGGGCGCAGGACACTGAAGCTTTCTTT. It encodes CASRQGAQDTEAFF.

The chain is built from TRBV7-6 and TRBJ2-1, with D uncertain. The CDR3 has 16 residues. V lost 4 bases, J lost 0 bases, and 13 bases lay in between. The germline V gene encodes CDR1 SGHVS and CDR2 FNYEAQ. CDR3 protein: CASSSRPPSSYNEQFF. The CDR3, as DNA: TGTGCCAGCAGCTCCCGACCGCCGAGCTCCTACAATGAGCAGTTCTTC.

As regards this clone: Other DNA sequences in the sample encode the same CDR3. The chain carries TRBV27 and TRBJ2-7, with D unclear. V was pared by 8 bases and J by 0 bases, with 11 bases between. The CDR3 loop spans 13 amino acids. From germline, CDR1 is MNHEY and CDR2 SMNVEV (reference sequence). The CDR3 region is CASSYGISYEQYF. CDR3 in DNA: TGTGCCAGCTCATACGGCATCTCCTACGAGCAGTACTTC.

The chain joins TRBV6-1 to TRBJ2-7, with unresolved D. The CDR3 length is 15 residues. The V and J ends lost 1 base and 2 bases respectively, with 12 bases between them. CDR1 is MNHNS and CDR2 is SASEGT in the germline V gene. CDR3 sequence reads: CASSEDQATTYEQYF. Written as DNA, the CDR3 is TGTGCCAGCAGTGAAGATCAGGCCACGACCTACGAGCAGTACTTC.

This sequence joins TRBV4-1 and TRBJ1-6, with 7 bases identical to TRBD1. Germline CDR1 is MGHRA and CDR2 is YSYEKL. Trimming cost V 4 bases and J 8 bases; bases outside gene matches: 5. CDR3 size: 14 residues. The CDR3 region has the DNA TGCGCCAGCAGCCCCCAGGGGGTTTATTCACCCCTCCACTTT. It encodes CASSPQGVYSPLHF.

The V and J genes are TRBV27 and TRBJ2-7; TRBD1 or TRBD2 may be the D gene (5 bases each). Germline V lookup: CDR1 MNHEY, CDR2 SMNVEV (reference sequence). The CDR3 length is 16 residues. V lost 6 bases and J lost 6, with 24 bases in between. This CDR3 reads CASSPSEGPSPIEQYF. In nucleotides, the CDR3 is TGTGCCAGCAGCCCCTCAGAGGGACCAAGCCCCATCGAGCAGTACTTC.

The chain employs TRBV6-5 and TRBJ2-2, with TRBD1 matching over 8 bases. V was pared by 5 bases and J by 7 bases, with 6 bases of the junction left unmatched. This CDR3 contains 14 residues. Germline V gene sequence: CDR1 MNHEY, CDR2 SVGAGI. CDR3 coding DNA: TGTGCCAGCAGTCGGACAGGGTCCGGCGGGGAGCTGTTTTTT. Translation gives CASSRTGSGGELFF.

V usage is TRBV5-6 and J usage is TRBJ2-7; 7 positions agree with TRBD2. The CDR3 spans 13 residues. From germline, CDR1 is SGHDT and CDR2 YYEEEE. V was pared by 2 bases and J by 6 bases, with 5 bases of the junction left unmatched. CDR3 DNA: TGTGCCAGCAGCTTCAGCGGGGTCGGCGAGCAGTACTTC. Translated, it gives CASSFSGVGEQYF.

This clone was seen once. The rearrangement joins TRBV30 to TRBJ2-7; no clear D. V was trimmed by 0 bases and J by 4 bases, leaving 10 bases between them. The CDR3 runs to 13 residues. Germline V gene lookup returns CDR1 GTSNPN and CDR2 SVGIG (reference sequence). In DNA form, the CDR3 reads TGTGCCTGGAGTGTATACGTGGTGTACGAGCAGTACTTC. Translated: CAWSVYVVYEQYF.

This CDR3 is CASGVGAGVMYEQYF. CDR3 coding DNA: TGCGCCAGCGGGGTAGGCGCAGGGGTTATGTACGAGCAGTACTTC. This chain joins TRBV4-1 and TRBJ2-7, with a tentative D call TRBD1 (6 bases). Trimming left V 8 bases short and J 4 bases short, with 21 bases between. The germline V gene has CDR1 MGHRA and CDR2 YSYEKL. The CDR3 runs 15 residues.

The J gene is TRBJ2-3, the V gene TRBV5-8, with TRBD2 as a possible D gene (5 bases). This CDR3 has 15 residues. Germline CDR1 reads SGHTS; CDR2 reads YDEGEE. V gave up 1 base and J gave up 2 bases, with 11 bases separating them. The CDR3 spells CASSLFDLATDTQYF. The CDR3 region has the DNA TGTGCCAGCAGCTTGTTCGACCTAGCCACAGATACGCAGTATTTT.

The V and J genes are TRBV6-5 and TRBJ1-2; 10 bases map to TRBD1. The junction had 6 bases not matched to a gene; V was cut back by 5 bases and J by 6 bases. Per the germline V gene, CDR1 is MNHEY and CDR2 is SVGAGI. The CDR3 length is 14 residues. This CDR3 reads CASSNDRGRNGYTF. CDR3 bases: TGTGCCAGCAGTAATGACAGGGGGCGAAATGGCTACACCTTC.